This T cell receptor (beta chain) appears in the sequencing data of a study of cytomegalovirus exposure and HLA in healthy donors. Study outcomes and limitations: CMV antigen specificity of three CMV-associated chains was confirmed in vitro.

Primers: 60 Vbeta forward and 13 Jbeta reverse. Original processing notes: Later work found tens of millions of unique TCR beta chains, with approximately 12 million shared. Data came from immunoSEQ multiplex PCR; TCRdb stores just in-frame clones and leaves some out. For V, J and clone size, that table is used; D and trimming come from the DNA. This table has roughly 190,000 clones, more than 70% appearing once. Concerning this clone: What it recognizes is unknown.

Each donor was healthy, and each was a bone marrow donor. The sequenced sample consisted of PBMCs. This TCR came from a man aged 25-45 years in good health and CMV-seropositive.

For the CDR3, the DNA is TGTGCCAGCAGCTTGAGCCGGACAGGGACGGGCGGGGAGCTGTTTTTT. Translated, it gives CASSLSRTGTGGELFF. The V call is TRBV7-6, the J call TRBJ2-2; 8 bases line up with TRBD1. J gave up 7 bases and V 3 bases, and 10 bases lay outside the gene matches. CDR3 length: 16 amino acids. CDR1 is SGHVS, CDR2 FNYEAQ, per germline.